One and the same sample provided the 21 T cell receptor beta chains below, sequenced in a study of blood T cell repertoires in COVID-19. The repertoire was sequenced with immunoSEQ multiplex PCR; TCRdb's copy has only in-frame clones and lacks some. The sample carries about 70,000 clones, 80% to 90% recorded once. Material: peripheral blood. The receptor set was obtained from an older woman with acute or convalescent COVID-19.

This clone has just one count. This chain's CDR3 is CAISEPGSTNEKLFF. DNA for the CDR3: TGTGCCATCAGTGAGCCGGGTTCAACTAATGAAAAACTGTTTTTT. This chain uses TRBV10-3 with TRBJ1-4; D remains ambiguous. CDR3 length equals 15 residues. V lost 2 bases, J lost 0 bases, and 7 bases lay in between. Germline CDR1 reads ENHRY; CDR2 reads SYGVKD.

The chain uses TRBV5-1 and TRBJ2-7, with D uncertain. The V and J ends lost 0 bases and 0 bases respectively, with 7 bases between them. Germline loops: CDR1 SGHRS, CDR2 YFSETQ. The CDR3 contains 14 residues. CDR3 in amino acids: CASSLGAISYEQYF. The CDR3 region has the DNA TGCGCCAGCAGCTTGGGAGCGATCTCCTACGAGCAGTACTTC.

This chain uses TRBV7-6 with TRBJ2-3, with TRBD2 identical over 13 bases. The germline gives CDR1 SGHVS, CDR2 FNYEAQ. The CDR3 spans 16 residues. Trimming cost V 3 bases and J 4 bases; bases outside gene matches: 4. The CDR3 DNA follows: TGTGCCAGCAGCTTGGGACTAGCGGGATTCGCAGATACGCAGTATTTT. Translating gives CASSLGLAGFADTQYF.

The V gene is TRBV10-1, the J gene TRBJ2-1, with 12 bases lining up with TRBD2. The trim removed 4 bases at V and 7 bases at J, leaving 5 bases unmatched. Germline CDR1 and CDR2: WNHNN and SYGVQD (reference sequence). This CDR3 is built from 15 residues. As DNA, the CDR3 is TGCGCCAGCAGTGCCCTCGGGACTAGCGGGAATGAGCAGTTCTTC. Protein sequence: CASSALGTSGNEQFF.

This clone has only one observation. The chain is built from TRBV2 and TRBJ2-2, with 12 bases fitting TRBD2. The CDR3 is made up of 16 amino acids. CDR1 is SNHLY, CDR2 FYNNEI, per germline. V gave up 6 bases and J gave up 1 base; unmatched junction bases: 3. The CDR3 spells CASRAGLAGNTGELFF. The CDR3, as DNA: TGTGCCAGCAGGGCGGGACTAGCGGGGAACACCGGGGAGCTGTTTTTT. Drawing the rest from reference TRBV2 and TRBJ2-2, the complete variable domain is EPEVTQTPSHQVTQMGQEVILRCVPISNHLYFYWYRQILGQKVEFLVSFYNNEISEKSEIFDDQFSVERPDGSNFTLKIRSTKLEDSAMYFCASRAGLAGNTGELFFGEGSRLTVL.

The chain links TRBV19 to TRBJ2-2; D remains unclear. CDR3 length: 14 amino acids. Trimming removed 4 bases at V and 6 bases at J, with 12 bases between. Germline V gene sequence: CDR1 LNHDA, CDR2 SQIVND (reference sequence). The CDR3 nucleotides read TGTGCCAGTAGTACCCGAGTGGGCCCCGGGGAGCTGTTTTTT. Amino acids: CASSTRVGPGELFF.

This chain connects TRBV28 to TRBJ2-3; TRBD2 matches 7 bases. V gave up 3 bases and J gave up 3 bases; unmatched junction bases: 15. Germline V gene sequence: CDR1 MDHEN, CDR2 SYDVKM. The CDR3 is 18 residues long. The CDR3 DNA reads TGTGCCAGCAGTTTTCCCTTTACGGGAGGAACGAGGACAGATACGCAGTATTTT. It translates to CASSFPFTGGTRTDTQYF.

This clone was recorded a few times. The chain combines TRBV19 with TRBJ2-7; possibly TRBD1 for D (6 bases). CDR1 is LNHDA and CDR2 is SQIVND in the germline V gene (reference sequence). The CDR3 length is 13 residues. Deletions cut 4 bases from V and 1 base from J, with 8 bases between. CDR3 protein: CASSTGHSYEQYF. The CDR3 region has the DNA TGTGCCAGTAGTACGGGACATTCCTACGAGCAGTACTTC.

Remarks on this clone: Other DNA variants within this sample encode the same CDR3. CDR3 in DNA: TGTGCCAGTCGGGGACAGGGGAATCAGCCCCAGCATTTT. Its protein product is CASRGQGNQPQHF. This chain uses TRBV19 with TRBJ1-5; 10 nucleotides align to TRBD1. V lost 8 bases, J lost 4 bases, and 2 bases stayed unmatched. Per germline, CDR1 LNHDA and CDR2 SQIVND (reference sequence). This CDR3 has 13 amino acids.

This sequence joins TRBV18 and TRBJ2-7; 11 bases agree with TRBD2. The CDR3 has 17 residues. V shed 1 base, J shed 1 base, and the junction held 6 bases outside the gene matches. Germline V gene data show CDR1 as KGHSH and CDR2 as LQKENI. This CDR3 reads CASSPRLAGGQSYEQYF. In DNA, the CDR3 is TGTGCCAGCTCACCACGGCTAGCGGGAGGCCAATCCTACGAGCAGTACTTC.

This chain connects TRBV11-2 to TRBJ2-7; weak D call: TRBD1 (5 bases). Trimming left V 2 bases short and J 6 bases short, with 17 bases between. CDR3 length equals 15 residues. The germline V gene has CDR1 SGHAT and CDR2 FQNNGV. The CDR3 is CASSLISASQGEQYF. The CDR3 DNA follows: TGTGCCAGCAGCTTAATATCGGCCTCCCAGGGCGAGCAGTACTTC.

V is TRBV9 and J is TRBJ2-5; a possible D gene is TRBD2 (5 bases). V gave up 0 bases and J gave up 5 bases, with 11 bases separating them. CDR3 length equals 14 residues. CDR1 is SGDLS and CDR2 is YYNGEE in the germline V gene. The CDR3 reads CASSVGTRLETQYF. The CDR3 nucleotides read TGTGCCAGCAGCGTAGGGACTCGATTGGAGACCCAGTACTTC. The full variable domain, its missing parts supplied by reference TRBV9 and TRBJ2-5, is DSGVTQTPKHLITATGQRVTLRCSPRSGDLSVYWYQQSLDQGLQFLIQYYNGEERAKGNILERFSAQQFPDLHSELNLSSLELGDSALYFCASSVGTRLETQYFGPGTRLLVL.

The V gene is TRBV27, the J gene TRBJ1-2, with D tentatively TRBD1 (6 bases). The CDR3 has 14 residues. The germline V gene encodes CDR1 MNHEY and CDR2 SMNVEV (reference sequence). Deletions cut 5 bases from V and 2 bases from J, with 12 bases between. Written as DNA, the CDR3 is TGTGCCAGCAGTCTACAGGGAGGGAACTATGGCTACACCTTC. Translated: CASSLQGGNYGYTF.

The rearrangement uses TRBV2 and TRBJ2-7; TRBD2 might be the D (6 bases). Germline CDR1 SNHLY, CDR2 FYNNEI. The CDR3 runs 14 residues. V dropped 8 bases and J dropped 1 base, with 15 bases sitting between them. CDR3 sequence reads: CASGGRSGSYEQYF. The CDR3 DNA follows: TGTGCCAGCGGAGGGAGGTCAGGTTCCTACGAGCAGTACTTC.

This chain joins TRBV27 and TRBJ2-4, with TRBD1 matching 8 bases. This CDR3 has 12 residues. Germline CDR1 and CDR2: MNHEY and SMNVEV (reference sequence). Trimming cost V 4 bases and J 12 bases; bases outside gene matches: 5. The DNA of the CDR3 is TGTGCCAGCAGTTCACAGGGGGGTACTCAGTACTTC. It encodes CASSSQGGTQYF.

The chain uses TRBV28 and TRBJ1-5; the D gene is possibly TRBD1 (6 bases). The CDR3 extends over 14 amino acids. With 6 bases removed from V and 3 bases from J, the gap between germline ends came to 12 bases. The germline gives CDR1 MDHEN, CDR2 SYDVKM. Here the CDR3 reads CASRIGQYNQPQHF. The CDR3 nucleotides read TGTGCCAGCAGAATAGGACAGTACAATCAGCCCCAGCATTTT.

The chain couples TRBV19 to TRBJ1-2, with D hard to call. Germline V gene data show CDR1 as LNHDA and CDR2 as SQIVND (reference sequence). This CDR3 region has 13 residues. V was pared by 3 bases and J by 4 bases, with 9 bases between. CDR3 amino acids: CASSILGSYGYTF. The CDR3 DNA reads as TGTGCCAGTAGTATTCTTGGTAGCTATGGCTACACCTTC.

The V call is TRBV4-1, the J call TRBJ1-1; TRBD1 is a possible D gene (5 bases). Trimming removed 4 bases from V and 6 bases from J, with 12 bases in between. This CDR3 is 13 amino acids long. Germline CDR1 and CDR2: MGHRA and YSYEKL. The CDR3 DNA is TGCGCCAGCAGCCCTCTGTGGGGCCCTGAAGCTTTCTTT. Translation gives CASSPLWGPEAFF.

This rearrangement joins TRBV10-3 to TRBJ2-7, with 13 bases matching TRBD2. The CDR3 spans 20 residues. Trimming at V came to 4 bases and at J to 0 bases, leaving 15 bases not matched to a gene. In germline, CDR1 is ENHRY, CDR2 SYGVKD. CDR3 loop: CAISVQGAITSGRVSYEQYF. The CDR3 DNA reads TGTGCCATCAGTGTACAGGGGGCGATTACTAGCGGGAGGGTCTCCTACGAGCAGTACTTC.

The chain couples TRBV6-6 to TRBJ1-2; the D is unclear. Germline CDR1 is MNHNY and CDR2 is SVGAGI (reference sequence). This CDR3 contains 13 residues. The ends were cut back, 6 bases at V and 2 bases at J, with 10 bases in the middle. The CDR3 region has the DNA TGTGCCAGCAGGCCCGGTCTGAACTATGGCTACACCTTC. Translated, it gives CASRPGLNYGYTF.

The V call is TRBV18, the J call TRBJ1-3; no clear D. This CDR3 region has 15 residues. V was pared by 3 bases and J by 0 bases, with 9 bases between. CDR1 KGHSH and CDR2 LQKENI come from the germline V gene. The CDR3 here is CASSPRGISGNTIYF. DNA for the CDR3: TGTGCCAGCTCACCCCGAGGGATCTCTGGAAACACCATATATTTT.